The 6 T cell receptor beta chains in this list originate from one sample, sequenced in a study of vaccination effects on CD4 cells after COVID-19. Assay used: immunoSEQ multiplex PCR; TCRdb lists only in-frame clones, some missing. The repertoire holds about 25,000 clones, with less than 75% as singletons. No antigen has been assigned to these receptors. Culturing for around eleven days preceded CD4+ T cell isolation. Sample: CD4+ T cells from PBMCs cultured without peptide, taken before COVID-19 vaccination. Receptors originate from a human donor who received a COVID-19 vaccine.

This clone was seen a single time. The chain is built from TRBV5-1 and TRBJ1-4, with D perhaps matching TRBD1 (5 bases). The CDR3 spans 14 residues. Germline V gene lookup returns CDR1 SGHRS and CDR2 YFSETQ. V was cut by 5 bases and J by 11 bases, with 19 bases left in between. The CDR3 loop reads CASSIDKLEGKLFF. CDR3 coding DNA: TGCGCCAGCAGTATCGACAAGCTCGAGGGGAAACTGTTTTTT.

This clone has only a few counts. J is TRBJ1-4 and V is TRBV10-1; 8 positions agree with TRBD1. The trim removed 9 bases at V and 5 bases at J, leaving 2 bases unmatched. CDR3 length: 12 amino acids. In germline, CDR1 is WNHNN, CDR2 SYGVQD (reference sequence). In nucleotides, the CDR3 is TGCGCCAGGGACAGGGTAAATGAAAAACTGTTTTTT. Encoded protein: CARDRVNEKLFF.

The chain is built from TRBV3-1 (or the pseudogene TRBV3-2) and TRBJ1-2; 8 bases are shared with TRBD1. The V and J ends lost 5 bases and 4 bases, in that order; junction bases with no gene match: 6. Germline values: CDR1 LGHDT, CDR2 YNNKEL (reference sequence). The CDR3 has 14 amino acids. The CDR3 DNA is TGTGCCAGCAGCTACGGGACAGGCTCCTATGGCTACACCTTC. Amino acid sequence: CASSYGTGSYGYTF.

The chain recombines TRBV4-3 with TRBJ1-2; 7 nucleotides align to TRBD1. V shed 4 bases, J shed 2 bases, and the junction held 4 bases outside the gene matches. Germline V lookup: CDR1 LGHNA, CDR2 YSLEER. The CDR3 loop spans 14 amino acids. DNA for the CDR3: TGCGCCAGCAGCCTAGAGACAGGGAACTATGGCTACACCTTC. Its translation is CASSLETGNYGYTF.

J is TRBJ1-1 and V is TRBV28; 7 nucleotides align to TRBD1. Germline CDR1 is MDHEN and CDR2 is SYDVKM. Trimming cost V 8 bases and J 4 bases; bases outside gene matches: 4. The length of the CDR3 is 12 residues. CDR3 sequence reads: CASAQGGTEAFF. CDR3 DNA: TGTGCCAGCGCCCAGGGGGGCACTGAAGCTTTCTTT.

The chain carries TRBV7-8 and TRBJ1-1, with a weak D call TRBD1 (6 bases). The ends were cut back, 4 bases at V and 3 bases at J, with 18 bases in the middle. The CDR3 has 16 amino acids. Germline loops: CDR1 SGHVS, CDR2 FQNEAQ. The CDR3, as DNA: TGTGCCAGCAGCTCACTAACCGGACAGCTGGACACTGAAGCTTTCTTT. Its protein product is CASSSLTGQLDTEAFF.